This TCR beta chain was obtained from a study of T cells in Graves' hyperthyroidism and ophthalmopathy. The germline V gene encodes CDR1 SEHNR and CDR2 FQNEAQ (reference sequence). CDR3 size: 14 residues. From RNA transcripts, TCR beta CDR3 regions were amplified. The study used the HTBI primer set for a first-round RT-PCR of the TCR CDR3. Each CDR3 protein gets one entry after TCRdb re-called the multiplex PCR reads with MiXCR. Among hundreds of thousands of distinct CDR3 sequences listed, 35% to 40% were seen once. Newly diagnosed hyperthyroidism patients aged 18 to 65 years had disease lasting under 2 months. Diagnoses were made from clinical symptoms, serum measures (thyroxine and TRAb), thyroid ultrasound and orbital computed tomography. This clonotype was seen only once. A clone one base away is much larger, so this may be a read error.

The V call is TRBV7-9, the J call TRBJ1-2, with 9 nucleotides matching TRBD1. Sequencing used blood. This TCR derives from a man aged 18-30 years with Graves' hyperthyroidism. This CDR3 reads CVSSRENRGQGYTF. In DNA, the CDR3 is TGTGTCAGCAGCCGCGAGAACAGGGGGCAAGGCTACACCTTC.